This T cell receptor beta chain was recovered during a study of blood T cell repertoires in COVID-19 (dated by TCRdb to the early 2020s). Looking at the study overall: Collaborator samples came from the United States, Italy and Spain and covered acute and convalescent phases of COVID-19. The prospective study material was composed of cDNA or gDNA derived from T cells, B-cell-depleted T cells, or PBMCs. Deeply sampled blood TCRbeta repertoires from subjects exposed to, actively infected with, or recovered from COVID-19 were included in the dataset. The repertoires were made available in a free public database intended to serve as a resource for research on the immune response to SARS-CoV-2. Samples were obtained from the ongoing ImmuneRACE study (first 160 participants) and from 1,200 or so subjects provided by 6 global collaborators. The sample metadata nearly always contained a de-identified subject ID, COVID-19 status, age in years and sex. Where HLA class I and class II types were available, the types were taken from metadata supplied by the sample provider, not from assay-based typing. Overall results and qualifications from the work: How much clinical and demographic metadata was included differed by source and by participant, and the metadata was provided uncurated.

Points on this clone: Its antigen has not been determined. Nothing much larger sits one base from this clone, and base qualities are not available.

In Seattle, one collaborating source enrolled patients while the infection was active and tracked those patients longitudinally over the course of disease. Collaborating institutions collected whole blood in K2EDTA tubes following their own protocols. For TCRbeta analysis, collaborator samples were shipped as frozen whole blood, as isolated PBMCs, or as DNA extracted from either sample type. The CDR3 sequence holds 11 residues, the cysteine and phenylalanine included. The sequence is cut down to CDR3 DNA, 33 bases in frame from base 1. As encoded in the germline V gene (reference sequence), CDR1 is DFQATT while CDR2 is SNEGSKA. The junction shows trimming of 5 bases on V and 7 bases on J, and the gene matches do not reach 2 bases of it. The immunoSEQ Assay, a bias-controlled multiplex PCR, was used to amplify TCRbeta CDR3 regions from genomic DNA. In the source study's methods: Within the assay, amplification of reference gene primers was used to estimate how many nucleated cells each sample contained. Sequence reads were collapsed and filtered to measure the absolute abundance of every unique TCRbeta CDR3 rearrangement. For each sample, productive Simpson clonality was calculated as the square root of Simpson's diversity index across productive rearrangements. TCRdb re-hosts the immuneACCESS table, in-frame sequences only. Its copies lack some clones; in the studies checked, an unresolved V gene accounts for under half of them, and the cause for the rest is not known. V, J and clone size were drawn from that table, and D and trimming were deduced from the DNA. The sample data list 150,000 to 200,000 clones, and roughly 93% of these were observed just once. The ten largest clones take up roughly 5.3% of the sample.

The chain was built from TRBV20-1 and TRBJ2-1; TRBD1 agrees with 7 junctional bases. This sequence originates from a man aged 18 to 29 with COVID-19, enrolled during active disease. Sequences were obtained from peripheral blood. In nucleotides, the sequence is TGCAGTGCTGGACAGGCGAATGAGCAGTTCTTC. It encodes CSAGQANEQFF.